A few counts support the clone carrying this T cell receptor beta chain. The PCR was carried out with 60 Vbeta primers and 13 Jbeta primers. Using immunoSEQ multiplex PCR, the repertoire was profiled, and TCRdb retains in-frame clones only, with some absent. Counted here are about 200,000 clones, approximately 80% occurring once; the ten biggest clones make up approximately 2%. V dropped 6 bases and J dropped 5 bases, with 13 bases sitting between them. CDR1 and CDR2 (germline): MNHEY, SMNVEV (reference sequence). The CDR3 runs 13 residues. This sample is part of a study of cytomegalovirus exposure and HLA in healthy donors.

The chain has TRBV27 and TRBJ1-1, with D possibly matching TRBD1 (5 bases). This clonotype originated in a woman in her twenties or thirties in good health and CMV-seronegative. Specimen: PBMCs. CDR3 residues: CASRSRGWTEAFF. DNA for the CDR3: TGTGCCAGCAGGTCCCGGGGGTGGACTGAAGCTTTCTTT.